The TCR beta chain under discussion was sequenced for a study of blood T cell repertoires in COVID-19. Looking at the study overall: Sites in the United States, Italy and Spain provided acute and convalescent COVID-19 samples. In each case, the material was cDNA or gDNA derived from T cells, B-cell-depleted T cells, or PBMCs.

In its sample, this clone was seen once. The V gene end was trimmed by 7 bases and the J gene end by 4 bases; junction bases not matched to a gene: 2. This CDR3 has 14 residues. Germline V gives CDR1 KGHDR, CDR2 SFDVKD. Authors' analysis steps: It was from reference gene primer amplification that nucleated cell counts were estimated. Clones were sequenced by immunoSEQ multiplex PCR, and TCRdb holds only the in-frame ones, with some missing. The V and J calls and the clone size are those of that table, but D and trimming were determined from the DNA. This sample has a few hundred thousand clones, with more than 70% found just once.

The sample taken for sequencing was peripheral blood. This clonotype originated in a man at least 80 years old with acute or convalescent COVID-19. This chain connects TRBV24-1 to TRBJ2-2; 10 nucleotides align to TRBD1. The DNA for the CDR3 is TGTGCCACCAGGGGGACAGGGGTCACCGGGGAGCTGTTTTTT. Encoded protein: CATRGTGVTGELFF.